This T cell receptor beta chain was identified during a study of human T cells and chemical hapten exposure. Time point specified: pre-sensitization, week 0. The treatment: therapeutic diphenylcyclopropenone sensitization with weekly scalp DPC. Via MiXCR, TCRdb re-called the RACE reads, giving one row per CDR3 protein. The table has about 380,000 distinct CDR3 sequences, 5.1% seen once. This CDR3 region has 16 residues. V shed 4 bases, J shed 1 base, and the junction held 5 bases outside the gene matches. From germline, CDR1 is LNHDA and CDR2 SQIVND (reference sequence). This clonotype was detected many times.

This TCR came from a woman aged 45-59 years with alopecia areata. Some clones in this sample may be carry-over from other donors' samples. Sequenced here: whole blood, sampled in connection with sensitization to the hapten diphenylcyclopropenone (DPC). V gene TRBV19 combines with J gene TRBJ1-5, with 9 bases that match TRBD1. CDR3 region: CASSTKTGGSNQPQHF. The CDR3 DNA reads TGTGCCAGTAGTACCAAGACAGGGGGGAGCAATCAGCCCCAGCATTTT. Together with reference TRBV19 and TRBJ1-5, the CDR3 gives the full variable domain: DGGITQSPKYLFRKEGQNVTLSCEQNLNHDAMYWYRQDPGQGLRLIYYSQIVNDFQKGDIAEGYSVSREKKESFPLTVTSAQKNPTAFYLCASSTKTGGSNQPQHFGDGTRLSIL.